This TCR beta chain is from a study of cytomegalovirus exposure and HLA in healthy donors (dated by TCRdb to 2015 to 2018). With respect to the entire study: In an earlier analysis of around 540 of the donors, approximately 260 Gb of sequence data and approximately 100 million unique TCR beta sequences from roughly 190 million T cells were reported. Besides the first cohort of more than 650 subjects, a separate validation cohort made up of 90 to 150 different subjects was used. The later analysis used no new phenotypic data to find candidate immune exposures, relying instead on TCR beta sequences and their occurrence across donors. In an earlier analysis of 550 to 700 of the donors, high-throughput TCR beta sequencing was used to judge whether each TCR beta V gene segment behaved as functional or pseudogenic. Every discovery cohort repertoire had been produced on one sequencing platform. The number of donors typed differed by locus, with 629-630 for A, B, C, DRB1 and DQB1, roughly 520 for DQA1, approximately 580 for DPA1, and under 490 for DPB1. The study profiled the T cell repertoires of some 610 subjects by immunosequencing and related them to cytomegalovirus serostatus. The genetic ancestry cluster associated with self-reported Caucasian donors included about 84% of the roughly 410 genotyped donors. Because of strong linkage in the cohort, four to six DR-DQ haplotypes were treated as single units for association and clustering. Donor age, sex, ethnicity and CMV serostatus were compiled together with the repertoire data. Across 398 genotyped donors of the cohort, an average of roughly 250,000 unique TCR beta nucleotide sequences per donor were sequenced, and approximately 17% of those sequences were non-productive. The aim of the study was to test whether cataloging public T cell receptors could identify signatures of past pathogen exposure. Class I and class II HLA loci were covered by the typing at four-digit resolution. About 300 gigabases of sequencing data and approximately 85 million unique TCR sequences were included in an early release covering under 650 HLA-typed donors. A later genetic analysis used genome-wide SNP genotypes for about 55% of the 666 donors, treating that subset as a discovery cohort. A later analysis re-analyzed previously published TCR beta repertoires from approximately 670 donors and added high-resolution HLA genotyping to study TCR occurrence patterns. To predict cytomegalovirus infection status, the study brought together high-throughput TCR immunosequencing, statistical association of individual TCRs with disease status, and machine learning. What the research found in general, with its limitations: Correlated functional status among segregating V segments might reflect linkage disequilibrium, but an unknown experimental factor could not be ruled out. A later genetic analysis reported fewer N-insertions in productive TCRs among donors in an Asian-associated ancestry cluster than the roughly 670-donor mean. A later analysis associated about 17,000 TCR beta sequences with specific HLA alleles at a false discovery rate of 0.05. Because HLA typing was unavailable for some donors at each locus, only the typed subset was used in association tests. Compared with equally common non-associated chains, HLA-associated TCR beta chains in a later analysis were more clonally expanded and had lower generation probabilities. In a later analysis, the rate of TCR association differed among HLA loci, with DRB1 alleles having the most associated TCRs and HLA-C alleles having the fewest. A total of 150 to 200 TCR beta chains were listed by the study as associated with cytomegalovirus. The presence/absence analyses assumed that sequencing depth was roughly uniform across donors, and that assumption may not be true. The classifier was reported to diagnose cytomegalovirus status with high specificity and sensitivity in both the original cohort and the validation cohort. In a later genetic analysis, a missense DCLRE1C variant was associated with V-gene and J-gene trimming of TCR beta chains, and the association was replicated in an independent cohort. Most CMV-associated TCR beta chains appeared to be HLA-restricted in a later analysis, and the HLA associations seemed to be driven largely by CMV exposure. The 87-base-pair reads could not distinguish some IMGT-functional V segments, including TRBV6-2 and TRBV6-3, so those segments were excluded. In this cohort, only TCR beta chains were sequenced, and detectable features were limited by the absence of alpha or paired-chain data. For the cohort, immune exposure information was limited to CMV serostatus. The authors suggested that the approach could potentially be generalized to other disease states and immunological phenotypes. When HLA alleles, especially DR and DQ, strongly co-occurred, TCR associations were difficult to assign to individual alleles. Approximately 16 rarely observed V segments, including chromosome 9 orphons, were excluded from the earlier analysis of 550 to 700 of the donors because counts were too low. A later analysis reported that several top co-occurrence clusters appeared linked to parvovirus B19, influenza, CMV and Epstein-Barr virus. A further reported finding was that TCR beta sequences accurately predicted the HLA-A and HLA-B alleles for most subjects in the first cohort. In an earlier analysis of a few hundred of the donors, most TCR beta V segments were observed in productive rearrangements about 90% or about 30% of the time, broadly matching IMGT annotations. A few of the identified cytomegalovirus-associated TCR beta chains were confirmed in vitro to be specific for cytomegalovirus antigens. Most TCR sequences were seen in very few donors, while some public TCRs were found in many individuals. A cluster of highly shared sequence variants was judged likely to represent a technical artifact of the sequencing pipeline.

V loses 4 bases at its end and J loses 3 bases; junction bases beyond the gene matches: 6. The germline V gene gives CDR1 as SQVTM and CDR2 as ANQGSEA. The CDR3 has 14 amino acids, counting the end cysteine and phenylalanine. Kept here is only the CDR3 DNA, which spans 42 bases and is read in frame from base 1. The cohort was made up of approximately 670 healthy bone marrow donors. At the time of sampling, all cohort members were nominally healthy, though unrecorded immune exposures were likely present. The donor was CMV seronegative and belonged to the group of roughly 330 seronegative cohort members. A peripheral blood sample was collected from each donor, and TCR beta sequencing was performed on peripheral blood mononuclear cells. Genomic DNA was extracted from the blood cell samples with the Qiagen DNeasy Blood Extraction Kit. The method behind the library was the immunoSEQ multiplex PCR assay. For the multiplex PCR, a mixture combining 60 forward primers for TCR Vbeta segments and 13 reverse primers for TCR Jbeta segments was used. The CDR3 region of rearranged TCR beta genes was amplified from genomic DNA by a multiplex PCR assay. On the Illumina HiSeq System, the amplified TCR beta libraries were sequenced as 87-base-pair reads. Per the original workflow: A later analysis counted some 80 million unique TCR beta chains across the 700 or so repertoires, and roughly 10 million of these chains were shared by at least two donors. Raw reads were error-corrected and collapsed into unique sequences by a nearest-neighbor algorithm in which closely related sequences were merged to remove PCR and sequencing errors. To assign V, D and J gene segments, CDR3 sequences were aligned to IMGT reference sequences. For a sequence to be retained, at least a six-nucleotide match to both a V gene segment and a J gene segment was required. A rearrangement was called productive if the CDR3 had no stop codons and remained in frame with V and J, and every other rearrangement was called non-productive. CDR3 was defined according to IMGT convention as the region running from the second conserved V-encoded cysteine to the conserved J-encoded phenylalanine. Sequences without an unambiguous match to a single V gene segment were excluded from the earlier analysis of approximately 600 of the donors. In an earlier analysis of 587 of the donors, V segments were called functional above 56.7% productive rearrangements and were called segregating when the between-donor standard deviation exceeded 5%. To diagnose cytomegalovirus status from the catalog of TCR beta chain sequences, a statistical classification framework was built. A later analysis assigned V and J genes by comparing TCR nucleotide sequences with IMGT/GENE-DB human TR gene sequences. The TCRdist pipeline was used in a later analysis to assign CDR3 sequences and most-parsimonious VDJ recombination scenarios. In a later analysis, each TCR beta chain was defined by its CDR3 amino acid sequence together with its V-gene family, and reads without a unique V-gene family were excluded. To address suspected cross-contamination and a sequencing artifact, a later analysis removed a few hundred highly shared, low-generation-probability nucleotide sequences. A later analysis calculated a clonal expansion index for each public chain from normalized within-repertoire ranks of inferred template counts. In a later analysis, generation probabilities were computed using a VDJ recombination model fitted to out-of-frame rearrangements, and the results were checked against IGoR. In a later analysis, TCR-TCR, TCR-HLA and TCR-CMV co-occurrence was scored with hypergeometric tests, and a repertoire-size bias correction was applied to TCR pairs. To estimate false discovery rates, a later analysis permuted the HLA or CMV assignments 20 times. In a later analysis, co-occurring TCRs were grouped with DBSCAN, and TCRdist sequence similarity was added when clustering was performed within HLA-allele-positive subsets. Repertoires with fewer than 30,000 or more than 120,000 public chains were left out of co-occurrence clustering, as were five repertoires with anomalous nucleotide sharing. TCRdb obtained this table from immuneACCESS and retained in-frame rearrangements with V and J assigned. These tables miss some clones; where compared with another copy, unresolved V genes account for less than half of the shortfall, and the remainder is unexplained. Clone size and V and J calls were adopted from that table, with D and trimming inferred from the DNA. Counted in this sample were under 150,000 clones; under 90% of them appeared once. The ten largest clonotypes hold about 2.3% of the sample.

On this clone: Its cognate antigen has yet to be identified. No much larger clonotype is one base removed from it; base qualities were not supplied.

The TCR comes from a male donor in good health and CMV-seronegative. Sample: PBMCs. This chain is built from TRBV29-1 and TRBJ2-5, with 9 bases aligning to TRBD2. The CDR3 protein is CSVAARLAEETQYF. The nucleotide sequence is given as TGCAGCGTTGCGGCCAGACTAGCGGAAGAGACCCAGTACTTC. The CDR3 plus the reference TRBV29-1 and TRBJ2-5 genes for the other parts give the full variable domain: SAVISQKPSRDICQRGTSLTIQCQVDSQVTMMFWYRQQPGQSLTLIATANQGSEATYESGFVIDKFPISRPNLTFSTLTVSNMSPEDSSIYLCSVAARLAEETQYFGPGTRLLVL.